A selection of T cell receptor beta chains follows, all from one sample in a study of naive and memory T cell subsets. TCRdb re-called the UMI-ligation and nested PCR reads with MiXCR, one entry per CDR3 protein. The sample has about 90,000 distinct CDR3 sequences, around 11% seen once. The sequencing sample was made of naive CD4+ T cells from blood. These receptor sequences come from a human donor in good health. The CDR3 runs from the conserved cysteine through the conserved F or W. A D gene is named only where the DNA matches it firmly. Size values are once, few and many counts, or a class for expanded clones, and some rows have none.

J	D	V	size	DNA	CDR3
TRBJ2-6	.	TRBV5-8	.	TGTGCGAGTACGCGGAGGTCTGGGGCCAACGTCCTGACTTTC	CASTRRSGANVLTF
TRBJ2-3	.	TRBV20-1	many	TGCAGTGCTAGGGACATCCCGGCAGATACGCAGTATTTT	CSARDIPADTQYF
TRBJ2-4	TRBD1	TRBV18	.	TGTGCCAGCTCACAAGGGACAGGATCCGCCATTCAGTACTTC	CASSQGTGSAIQYF
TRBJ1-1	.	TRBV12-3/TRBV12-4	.	TGTGCCAGCACCCCAATTGTGGGGACCACTGAAGCTTTCTTT	CASTPIVGTTEAFF
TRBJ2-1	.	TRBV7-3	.	TGTGCCAGCAGCCCCTGGACCACGCGGGGTGAGCAGTTCTTC	CASSPWTTRGEQFF
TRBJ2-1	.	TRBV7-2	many	TGTGCCAGCAGCTTAGTCGGGCCGGGGTATGAGCAGTTCTTC	CASSLVGPGYEQFF
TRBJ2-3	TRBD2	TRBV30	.	TGTGCCTGGAGTGTGATAGCGGGGGGAGCGGGCACAGATACGCAGTATTTT	CAWSVIAGGAGTDTQYF
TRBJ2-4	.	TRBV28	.	TGTGCCACCAGGTCGGGGATAGCCAAAAACATTCAGTACTTC	CATRSGIAKNIQYF
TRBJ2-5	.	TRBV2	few	TGTGCCAGCAGTGAATTCGGGGTGGAGACCCAGTACTTC	CASSEFGVETQYF
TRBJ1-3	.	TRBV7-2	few	TGTGCCAGCAGCGGAAGTCGAAACACCATATATTTT	CASSGSRNTIYF
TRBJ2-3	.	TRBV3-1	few	TGTGCCAGCAGCCATTCAGGACTGATGATCCTGACCACAGATACGCAGTATTTT	CASSHSGLMILTTDTQYF
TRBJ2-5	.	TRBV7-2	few	TGTGCCAGCAGCTTAGGGGGGAGTAGGGAGACCCAGTACTTC	CASSLGGSRETQYF
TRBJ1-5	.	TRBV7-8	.	TGTGCCAGCAGCAAAAGACAGAATCAGCCCCAGCATTTT	CASSKRQNQPQHF
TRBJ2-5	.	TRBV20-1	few	TGCAGTGCTAGAGATGAACGGCAGGGAGGCGAGACCCAGTACTTC	CSARDERQGGETQYF
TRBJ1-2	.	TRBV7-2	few	TGTGCCAGCAGCTTAGAATATTCTAAATCCGGCTACACCTTC	CASSLEYSKSGYTF
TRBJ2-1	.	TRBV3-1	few	TGTGCCAGCAGCGAACTGACCGGGACATACAATGAGCAGTTCTTC	CASSELTGTYNEQFF
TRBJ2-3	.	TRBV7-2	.	TGTGCCAGCAGCTTCCCCCCTGGGGCCGGAGGAGATACGCAGTATTTT	CASSFPPGAGGDTQYF
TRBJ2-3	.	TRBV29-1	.	TGCAGCGTTGAAGTTTGGCGGGGTGGGGCGACAGGACTACTACGAGATACGCAGTATTTT	CSVEVWRGGATGLLRDTQYF
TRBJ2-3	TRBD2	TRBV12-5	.	TGTGCTAGTGGTTCGACGACTAGCGGGTTACTCTTTAGCACAGATACGCAGTATTTT	CASGSTTSGLLFSTDTQYF
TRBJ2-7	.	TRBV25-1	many	TGTGCCAGCAGTGAAACGTGGGCCGACTTCTACGAGCAGTACTTC	CASSETWADFYEQYF
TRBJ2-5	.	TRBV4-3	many	TGCGCCAGCAGCCAAGGAAAGAGCGGCGGGGAGACCCAGTACTTC	CASSQGKSGGETQYF
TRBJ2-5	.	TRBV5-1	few	TGCGCCAGCAGCTTGGGATTGCGTGCAGATAAAGAGACCCAGTACTTC	CASSLGLRADKETQYF
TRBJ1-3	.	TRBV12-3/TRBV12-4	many	TGTGCCAGCAGTTTGTTCGCCCGACGGACCTCTGGAAACACCATATATTTT	CASSLFARRTSGNTIYF
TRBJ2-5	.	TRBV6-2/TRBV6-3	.	TGTGCCAGCAGTTACGGGGGACCTCAAGAGACCCAGTACTTC	CASSYGGPQETQYF
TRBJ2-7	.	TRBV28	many	TGTGCCAGCAGTGGCCAGCTGGACTCCGCCTACGAGCAGTACTTC	CASSGQLDSAYEQYF
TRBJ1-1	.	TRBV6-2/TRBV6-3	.	TGTGCCAGCAGTCCGCCGTCACAGATTCCCGAGAACACTGAAGCTTTCTTT	CASSPPSQIPENTEAFF
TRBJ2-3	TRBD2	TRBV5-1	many	TGCGCCAGCAGCTTCACTGTTAGCGGGGGGGGAGATACGCAGTATTTT	CASSFTVSGGGDTQYF